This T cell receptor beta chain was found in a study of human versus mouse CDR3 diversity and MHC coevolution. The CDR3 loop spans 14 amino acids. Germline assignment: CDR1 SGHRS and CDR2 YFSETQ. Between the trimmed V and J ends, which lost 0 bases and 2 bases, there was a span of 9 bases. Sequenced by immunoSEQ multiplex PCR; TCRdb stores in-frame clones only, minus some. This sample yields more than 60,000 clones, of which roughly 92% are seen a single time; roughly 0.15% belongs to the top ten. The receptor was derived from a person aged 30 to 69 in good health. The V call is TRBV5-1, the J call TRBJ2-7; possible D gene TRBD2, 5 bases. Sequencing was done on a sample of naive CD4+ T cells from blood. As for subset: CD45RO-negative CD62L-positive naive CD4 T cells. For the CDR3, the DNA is TGCGCCAGCAGCTTGGAACCGGAGGCCTACGAGCAGTACTTC. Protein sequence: CASSLEPEAYEQYF.